Listed below are T cell receptor beta chains from one sample, sequenced in a study of vaccination and CD4 T cells after COVID-19. In TCRdb, the PCR reads were re-called with MiXCR into one record per CDR3 protein. This sample has around 16,000 distinct CDR3 sequences, with 65% to 80% found just once. No antigen is known for these receptors. The specimen sequenced was CD4+ T cells from blood, cultured in vitro. Every receptor here comes from a human donor who had recovered from COVID-19. The conserved cysteine and the conserved F or W are not part of the CDR3 here. D genes are given only for firm matches.

cdr3_length: 15; d_call: TRBD2; v_call: TRBV15; cdr3_aa: ATSSILAGTSTDTQY
cdr3_length: 14; d_call: TRBD1; v_call: TRBV15; cdr3_aa: ATSRWPGQLNQPQH
cdr3_length: 12; d_call: .; v_call: TRBV2; cdr3_aa: ASSSGTSGQPQH
cdr3_length: 9; d_call: .; v_call: TRBV20-1; cdr3_aa: SARDSWGQY
cdr3_length: 13; d_call: .; v_call: TRBV20-1; cdr3_aa: SALTGTQERGGYT
cdr3_length: 11; d_call: .; v_call: TRBV12-3/TRBV12-4; cdr3_aa: ASSPRTHYGYT
cdr3_length: 11; d_call: .; v_call: TRBV27; cdr3_aa: ASSNRGTGELF
cdr3_length: 13; d_call: .; v_call: TRBV20-1; cdr3_aa: SARVGTLLVPEQF
cdr3_length: 11; d_call: .; v_call: TRBV20-1; cdr3_aa: SATKGVNTEAF
cdr3_length: 14; d_call: .; v_call: TRBV7-2; cdr3_aa: ASSLETGRYGYEAF
cdr3_length: 14; d_call: .; v_call: TRBV24-1; cdr3_aa: ATSRASRIGYNEQF
cdr3_length: 11; d_call: .; v_call: TRBV28; cdr3_aa: ASRDGSNQPQH
cdr3_length: 12; d_call: TRBD1; v_call: TRBV6-1; cdr3_aa: ASSVDRGHYEQY
cdr3_length: 14; d_call: .; v_call: TRBV6-5; cdr3_aa: ASSYSTGFGDSPLH
cdr3_length: 16; d_call: TRBD1; v_call: TRBV24-1; cdr3_aa: ATSDGSPHRGRPYEQY
cdr3_length: 15; d_call: .; v_call: TRBV7-3; cdr3_aa: ASSPGDSFSGANVLT
cdr3_length: 14; d_call: .; v_call: TRBV20-1; cdr3_aa: SARDYRTGRAGELF
cdr3_length: 11; d_call: TRBD1; v_call: TRBV6-5; cdr3_aa: ASSYSGQGGYT
cdr3_length: 11; d_call: .; v_call: TRBV7-2; cdr3_aa: ASSTGTQETQY
cdr3_length: 12; d_call: TRBD1; v_call: TRBV20-1; cdr3_aa: SATGTGGEEKLF
cdr3_length: 14; d_call: .; v_call: TRBV11-2; cdr3_aa: ASSLEGGGLRETQY
cdr3_length: 13; d_call: TRBD1; v_call: TRBV7-2; cdr3_aa: ASSLVKGGAEGYT
cdr3_length: 12; d_call: TRBD2; v_call: TRBV19; cdr3_aa: ASSTSGSTYEQY
cdr3_length: 14; d_call: TRBD1; v_call: TRBV28; cdr3_aa: ASSLSTGGRVYGYT
cdr3_length: 16; d_call: .; v_call: TRBV6-1; cdr3_aa: ASRLAILQGIKNTEAF
cdr3_length: 12; d_call: .; v_call: TRBV27; cdr3_aa: ASSRGSWGYGYT
cdr3_length: 11; d_call: .; v_call: TRBV7-9; cdr3_aa: ASSLSTDTEAF
cdr3_length: 13; d_call: TRBD1; v_call: TRBV16; cdr3_aa: ASSLRTGVDSPLH
cdr3_length: 11; d_call: .; v_call: TRBV6-5; cdr3_aa: ASSYATAETQY
cdr3_length: 12; d_call: .; v_call: TRBV20-1; cdr3_aa: SASGFKGLNEQF
cdr3_length: 13; d_call: .; v_call: TRBV20-1; cdr3_aa: SAREVQTGTDTQY
cdr3_length: 11; d_call: TRBD1; v_call: TRBV6-2/TRBV6-3; cdr3_aa: ASSQTGATEAF
cdr3_length: 14; d_call: .; v_call: TRBV28; cdr3_aa: ASSLPDSGGGETQY
cdr3_length: 15; d_call: TRBD2; v_call: TRBV19; cdr3_aa: ASSIAAAGGPTGELF
cdr3_length: 11; d_call: .; v_call: TRBV20-1; cdr3_aa: SASPWARGGYT
cdr3_length: 12; d_call: .; v_call: TRBV7-6; cdr3_aa: ASSETIGAKEQF
cdr3_length: 13; d_call: .; v_call: TRBV20-1; cdr3_aa: SASLRPSVSYGYT
cdr3_length: 10; d_call: .; v_call: TRBV10-3; cdr3_aa: AIRPEVDTIY
cdr3_length: 16; d_call: .; v_call: TRBV6-2/TRBV6-3; cdr3_aa: ASSAQVGTGPGANVLT
cdr3_length: 12; d_call: TRBD2; v_call: TRBV20-1; cdr3_aa: SLGSGRGTDTQY
cdr3_length: 9; d_call: .; v_call: TRBV29-1; cdr3_aa: SVESGTEAF
cdr3_length: 16; d_call: .; v_call: TRBV27; cdr3_aa: ASSRMGAGVVSSDTQY
cdr3_length: 11; d_call: .; v_call: TRBV20-1; cdr3_aa: SAPPPGLYEQY
cdr3_length: 10; d_call: .; v_call: TRBV28; cdr3_aa: ASSLNIGELF
cdr3_length: 13; d_call: .; v_call: TRBV7-2; cdr3_aa: ASSQKVPSSYGYT
cdr3_length: 12; d_call: .; v_call: TRBV6-2/TRBV6-3; cdr3_aa: ASSYVLSNQPQH
cdr3_length: 13; d_call: TRBD2; v_call: TRBV6-1; cdr3_aa: ASRSSGRWGNEQF
cdr3_length: 15; d_call: TRBD2; v_call: TRBV7-9; cdr3_aa: ASSPRTSGPSTDTQY
cdr3_length: 12; d_call: .; v_call: TRBV2; cdr3_aa: ASSPVRSGNTIY
cdr3_length: 17; d_call: TRBD2; v_call: TRBV4-3; cdr3_aa: ASSQGIRWREGREDTQY
cdr3_length: 12; d_call: .; v_call: TRBV20-1; cdr3_aa: SASYRGSSYEQY
cdr3_length: 12; d_call: TRBD1; v_call: TRBV7-4; cdr3_aa: ASSLPGTENIQY
cdr3_length: 13; d_call: .; v_call: TRBV7-6; cdr3_aa: ASSLERGSYTEAF
cdr3_length: 13; d_call: TRBD1; v_call: TRBV7-2; cdr3_aa: ASSLAGQSFAEAF
cdr3_length: 13; d_call: TRBD2; v_call: TRBV7-7; cdr3_aa: ASSLATSGRETQY
cdr3_length: 14; d_call: TRBD1; v_call: TRBV7-4; cdr3_aa: ASSLTDRGRFETQY
cdr3_length: 14; d_call: TRBD1; v_call: TRBV27; cdr3_aa: ASSLRNRGATNEQF
cdr3_length: 12; d_call: .; v_call: TRBV6-1; cdr3_aa: ASKVLGSNQPQH
cdr3_length: 11; d_call: .; v_call: TRBV6-1; cdr3_aa: ASSDTGRYEQY